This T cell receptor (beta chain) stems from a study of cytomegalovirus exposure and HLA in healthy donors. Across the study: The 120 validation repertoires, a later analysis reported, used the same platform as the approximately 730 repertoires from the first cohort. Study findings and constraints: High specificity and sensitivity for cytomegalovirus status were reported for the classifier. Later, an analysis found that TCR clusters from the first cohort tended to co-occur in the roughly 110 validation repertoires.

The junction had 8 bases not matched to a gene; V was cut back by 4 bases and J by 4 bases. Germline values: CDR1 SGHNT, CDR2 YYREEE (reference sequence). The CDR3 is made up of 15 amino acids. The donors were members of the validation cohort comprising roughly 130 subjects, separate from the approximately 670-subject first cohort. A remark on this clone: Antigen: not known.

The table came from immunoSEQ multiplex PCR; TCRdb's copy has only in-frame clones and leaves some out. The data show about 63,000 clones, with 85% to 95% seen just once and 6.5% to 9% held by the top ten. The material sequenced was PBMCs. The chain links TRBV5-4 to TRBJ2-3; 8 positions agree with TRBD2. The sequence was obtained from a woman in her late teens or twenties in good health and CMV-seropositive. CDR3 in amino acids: CASSLLGRGADTQYF. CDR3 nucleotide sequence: TGTGCCAGCAGCCTGCTCGGGCGGGGGGCAGATACGCAGTATTTT.